This is a list of T cell receptor beta chains from one sample in a study of blood T cell repertoires in COVID-19. This table comes from immunoSEQ multiplex PCR, and its TCRdb copy is limited to in-frame clones, with some not included. The sample shows about 160,000 clones, about 92% of them seen only once. The specimen was peripheral blood. These TCRs come from an older woman with COVID-19, enrolled during active disease. CDR3s include the opening cysteine and the closing phenylalanine or tryptophan.

V: TRBV5-6; J: TRBJ2-5; length: 13; CDR3: CASSLEHYVTQYF
V: TRBV6-5; J: TRBJ2-3; length: 13; CDR3: CASQTSGVDTQYF
V: TRBV5-1; J: TRBJ2-3; length: 16; CDR3: CASSLEGLSGVDTQYF
V: TRBV4-3; J: TRBJ2-2; length: 16; CDR3: CASSPRGITNTGELFF
V: TRBV19; J: TRBJ2-1; length: 13; CDR3: CASEASSYNEQFF
V: TRBV7-2; J: TRBJ1-1; length: 15; CDR3: CASSPGTGGYTEAFF
V: TRBV6-5; J: TRBJ2-7; length: 12; CDR3: CASSFTGYEQYF
V: TRBV6-2/TRBV6-3; J: TRBJ2-6; length: 13; CDR3: CASSYPTGLVLTF
V: TRBV20-1; J: TRBJ1-5; length: 15; CDR3: CSASLGQSGNQPQHF
V: TRBV6-6; J: TRBJ1-2; length: 15; CDR3: CASSYAEQGDYGYTF
V: TRBV2; J: TRBJ1-2; length: 15; CDR3: CASRSTGIANYGYTF
V: TRBV29-1; J: TRBJ2-3; length: 14; CDR3: CSARTGFSTDTQYF
V: TRBV7-2; J: TRBJ2-7; length: 15; CDR3: CASSPDPQTFYEQYF
V: TRBV6-2/TRBV6-3; J: TRBJ1-2; length: 15; CDR3: CASSYSQGSLNGYTF
V: TRBV19; J: TRBJ1-4; length: 16; CDR3: CASRGNRGPTNEKLFF
V: TRBV5-8; J: TRBJ2-1; length: 15; CDR3: CASTPLESSYNEQFF
V: TRBV7-9; J: TRBJ1-2; length: 15; CDR3: CASSLTGGFGYGYTF
V: TRBV9; J: TRBJ2-3; length: 11; CDR3: CASSAQDTQYF
V: TRBV20-1; J: TRBJ1-5; length: 18; CDR3: CSASLGQGGPISNQPQHF
V: TRBV27; J: TRBJ1-1; length: 14; CDR3: CASSLSGDTTEAFF
V: TRBV6-1; J: TRBJ1-4; length: 14; CDR3: CASSVAGEGEKLFF
V: TRBV30; J: TRBJ2-1; length: 11; CDR3: CAWGLRVYQFF
V: TRBV7-9; J: TRBJ1-1; length: 15; CDR3: CASSLAEGMNTEAFF
V: TRBV2; J: TRBJ2-2; length: 14; CDR3: CASSEGQGTGELFF
V: TRBV3-1/TRBV3-2; J: TRBJ2-7; length: 14; CDR3: CASSHGRNSYEQYF
V: TRBV4-3; J: TRBJ1-5; length: 19; CDR3: CASSQGDRGIFASNQPQHF
V: TRBV9; J: TRBJ2-1; length: 15; CDR3: CASSREGLRHNEQFF
V: TRBV3-1/TRBV3-2; J: TRBJ1-1; length: 14; CDR3: CASSHLSRGQGAFF
V: TRBV9; J: TRBJ2-5; length: 14; CDR3: CASSVRGLQETQYF
V: TRBV3-1/TRBV3-2; J: TRBJ1-2; length: 16; CDR3: CASSLAGLGDHYGYTF
V: TRBV4-3; J: TRBJ1-1; length: 16; CDR3: CASSQDFNRLNTEAFF
V: TRBV10-1; J: TRBJ1-2; length: 11; CDR3: CASSAGGGYTF
V: TRBV19; J: TRBJ1-2; length: 16; CDR3: CASSPHIQGGDYGYTF
V: TRBV19; J: TRBJ2-3; length: 14; CDR3: CASKERGFTDTQYF
V: TRBV27; J: TRBJ2-1; length: 17; CDR3: CASNSLGLAGIYNEQFF
V: TRBV6-5; J: TRBJ1-2; length: 14; CDR3: CASKYGGRGGGYTF
V: TRBV7-2; J: TRBJ2-6; length: 18; CDR3: CASSPARGFVSGANVLTF
V: TRBV6-7; J: TRBJ2-7; length: 18; CDR3: CASSYERDRGESSYEQYF
V: TRBV28; J: TRBJ1-2; length: 11; CDR3: CASTGVVGYTF
V: TRBV27; J: TRBJ1-2; length: 16; CDR3: CASSPTDSSANYGYTF
V: TRBV9; J: TRBJ2-7; length: 15; CDR3: CASSASGGRGAEQYF
V: TRBV5-6; J: TRBJ1-2; length: 15; CDR3: CASSLAPVTNYGYTF
V: TRBV11-1; J: TRBJ2-7; length: 14; CDR3: CASSAPGGSYEQYF
V: TRBV27; J: TRBJ1-3; length: 16; CDR3: CASSLSTGVAGNTIYF
V: TRBV7-2; J: TRBJ2-4; length: 14; CDR3: CASSSPTGLHIQYF
V: TRBV19; J: TRBJ2-7; length: 14; CDR3: CASSIWDRESEQYF
V: TRBV7-9; J: TRBJ1-1; length: 15; CDR3: CASATGGSYGTEAFF
V: TRBV5-1; J: TRBJ2-7; length: 15; CDR3: CASSWGQTFSYEQYF
V: TRBV4-1; J: TRBJ1-2; length: 20; CDR3: CASSSQPGQGAQTGPYGYTF
V: TRBV18; J: TRBJ2-7; length: 13; CDR3: CASSPTGYYEQYF
V: TRBV2; J: TRBJ1-2; length: 15; CDR3: CASAFRRDSHYGYTF
V: TRBV5-8; J: TRBJ2-7; length: 14; CDR3: CASSPVVGRNEQYF
V: TRBV5-8; J: TRBJ2-7; length: 14; CDR3: CASSQGANYYEQYF
V: TRBV7-2; J: TRBJ2-7; length: 15; CDR3: CASSSPGLAGYEQYF
V: TRBV6-5; J: TRBJ2-5; length: 12; CDR3: CASSYPEETQYF
V: TRBV10-2; J: TRBJ1-3; length: 17; CDR3: CASSEANQGPSGNTIYF